This T cell receptor beta chain comes out of a study of blood T cell repertoires in COVID-19. Across the whole study: Acute-phase and convalescent COVID-19 samples originated in the United States, Italy and Spain. From T cells, B-cell-depleted T cells, or PBMCs came the material, which was cDNA or gDNA.

As originally analysed: By means of reference gene primer amplification, nucleated cell counts were estimated. The table came from immunoSEQ multiplex PCR; TCRdb's copy has only in-frame clones and leaves some out. V, J and clone size are taken as reported in that table, and D and trimming were inferred from the DNA itself. In the table there are approximately 130,000 clones, over 60% of which are singletons. Trimming stripped 4 bases from V and 8 bases from J, with 18 bases between. This CDR3 is built from 15 residues. The germline V gene encodes CDR1 SGHDT and CDR2 YYEEEE. This clone has only a few counts.

This clonotype originated in a human donor in a cohort sampled during active COVID-19. The gene calls are TRBV5-6 and TRBJ1-4, with D uncertain. Sequences were obtained from peripheral blood. This chain's CDR3 is CASSTWRTQAEKLFF. The CDR3, as DNA: TGTGCCAGCAGCACCTGGAGGACCCAAGCGGAAAAACTGTTTTTT.